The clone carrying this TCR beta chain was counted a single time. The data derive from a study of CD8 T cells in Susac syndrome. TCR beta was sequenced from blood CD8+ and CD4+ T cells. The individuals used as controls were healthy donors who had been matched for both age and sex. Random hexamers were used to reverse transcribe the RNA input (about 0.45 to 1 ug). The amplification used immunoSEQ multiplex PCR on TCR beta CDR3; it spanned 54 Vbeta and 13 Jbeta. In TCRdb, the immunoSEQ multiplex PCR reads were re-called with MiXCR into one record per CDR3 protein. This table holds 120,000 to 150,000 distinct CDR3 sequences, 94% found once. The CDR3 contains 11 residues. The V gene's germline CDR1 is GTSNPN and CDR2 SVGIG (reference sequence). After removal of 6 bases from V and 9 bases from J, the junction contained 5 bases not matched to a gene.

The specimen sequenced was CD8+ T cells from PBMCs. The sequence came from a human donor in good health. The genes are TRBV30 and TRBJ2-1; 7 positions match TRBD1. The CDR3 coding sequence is TGTGCCTGCCAGAGGGGGCTTGAGCAGTTCTTC. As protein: CACQRGLEQFF.